Listed below are T cell receptor beta chains from one sample, sequenced in a study of T cell repertoires in cytomegalovirus infection. No antigen is known for these receptors. MiXCR was run by TCRdb on the reads, yielding one entry per CDR3 protein. Found here are roughly 45,000 distinct CDR3 sequences, 20% of them singletons; the top ten hold roughly 18%. Sequenced material: PBMCs, sequenced either directly or after in vitro stimulation (not recorded which). Receptors were obtained from a human donor in good health (CMV status not recorded). Some clones in this sample may be carry-over from other donors' samples. The CDR3 runs from the conserved cysteine through the conserved F or W. A D gene is named only where the DNA matches it firmly. Clone sizes are given selectively: once, few, many, or a class where the clone is expanded.

cdr3_aa	cdr3_nt	j_call	d_call	v_call	clone_size
CASSRSPYNEQFF	TGTGCCAGCAGCCGATCCCCTTACAATGAGCAGTTCTTC	TRBJ2-1	.	TRBV7-2	many
CASSFMSRATEAFF	TGTGCCAGCAGCTTTATGTCCCGGGCCACTGAAGCTTTCTTT	TRBJ1-1	.	TRBV11-2	many
CASRTVGWGTEAFF	TGTGCCAGCAGGACGGTAGGCTGGGGTACTGAAGCTTTCTTT	TRBJ1-1	.	TRBV2	.
CASSGRLSNYGYTF	TGTGCCAGCAGTGGAAGGTTGTCCAACTATGGCTACACCTTC	TRBJ1-2	.	TRBV2	few
CASSLGTEYGYTF	TGTGCCAGCAGCTTGGGGACCGAGTATGGCTACACCTTC	TRBJ1-2	.	TRBV7-2	many
CASKRGQAFNEKLFF	TGTGCCAGCAAAAGGGGACAGGCGTTTAATGAAAAACTGTTTTTT	TRBJ1-4	TRBD1	TRBV2	many
CASGGVNSPLHF	TGTGCCAGCGGCGGTGTTAATTCACCCCTCCACTTT	TRBJ1-6	.	TRBV9	.
CASSPQGAGGWWF	TGTGCCAGCAGCCCACAGGGGGCCGGTGGTTGGTGGTTT	TRBJ1-4	TRBD1	TRBV7-2	many
CASRRRTGNYGYTF	TGTGCCAGCCGACGGCGGACAGGGAACTATGGCTACACCTTC	TRBJ1-2	TRBD1	TRBV7-2	many
CASSLAGQLLGYGYTF	TGTGCCAGCAGCTTGGCCGGACAGCTTCTTGGGTATGGCTACACCTTC	TRBJ1-2	.	TRBV5-4	.
CASSLNVMNTEAFF	TGTGCCAGCAGTCTGAATGTGATGAACACTGAAGCTTTCTTT	TRBJ1-1	.	TRBV27	few
CASSGGDVYSNQPQHF	TGTGCCAGCAGCGGCGGAGACGTTTATAGCAATCAGCCCCAGCATTTT	TRBJ1-5	.	TRBV9	.
CATSRDRNSPLHF	TGTGCCACCAGCCGGGACAGAAATTCACCCCTCCACTTT	TRBJ1-6	TRBD1	TRBV12-3/TRBV12-4	few
CASSLGGADYEQYF	TGTGCCAGCAGCTTAGGCGGAGCGGACTACGAGCAGTACTTC	TRBJ2-7	.	TRBV7-9	.
CASSLGPSAGQETQYF	TGTGCCAGCAGCTTAGGCCCTTCAGCGGGGCAAGAGACCCAGTACTTC	TRBJ2-5	TRBD2	TRBV7-2	medium-sized
CASSPRGSLDEKLFF	TGCGCCAGCAGTCCCAGGGGGTCCCTTGATGAAAAACTGTTTTTT	TRBJ1-4	TRBD1	TRBV23-1	.
CSARLRALYGYTF	TGCAGTGCTAGACTCAGGGCGTTGTATGGCTACACCTTC	TRBJ1-2	.	TRBV20-1	.
CASSVGGQGRGYTF	TGTGCCAGCAGCGTAGGGGGACAGGGCCGCGGCTACACCTTC	TRBJ1-2	TRBD1	TRBV9	.
CASSQGTGIPYEQYF	TGTGCCAGCTCCCAGGGGACAGGGATCCCCTACGAGCAGTACTTC	TRBJ2-7	TRBD1	TRBV12-3/TRBV12-4	many
CASLKGVRANTEAFF	TGTGCCAGCCTGAAGGGGGTAAGGGCGAACACTGAAGCTTTCTTT	TRBJ1-1	.	TRBV6-1	.
CASSPGTGGTDTQYF	TGTGCCAGCAGCCCCGGGACAGGGGGCACAGATACGCAGTATTTT	TRBJ2-3	TRBD1	TRBV6-8	.
CASSRTAANYGYTF	TGTGCCAGCAGCCGGACAGCGGCTAACTATGGCTACACCTTC	TRBJ1-2	.	TRBV7-2	many
CASSPGVADGYTF	TGTGCCAGCAGTCCAGGGGTAGCGGATGGCTACACCTTC	TRBJ1-2	.	TRBV6-1	.
CASSPDLSTDTQYF	TGTGCCAGCAGCCCGGACCTTAGCACAGATACGCAGTATTTT	TRBJ2-3	.	TRBV12-3/TRBV12-4	.
CASSRLAGASGANVLTF	TGTGCCAGCAGTCGACTAGCGGGGGCTTCTGGGGCCAACGTCCTGACTTTC	TRBJ2-6	TRBD2	TRBV6-6	many